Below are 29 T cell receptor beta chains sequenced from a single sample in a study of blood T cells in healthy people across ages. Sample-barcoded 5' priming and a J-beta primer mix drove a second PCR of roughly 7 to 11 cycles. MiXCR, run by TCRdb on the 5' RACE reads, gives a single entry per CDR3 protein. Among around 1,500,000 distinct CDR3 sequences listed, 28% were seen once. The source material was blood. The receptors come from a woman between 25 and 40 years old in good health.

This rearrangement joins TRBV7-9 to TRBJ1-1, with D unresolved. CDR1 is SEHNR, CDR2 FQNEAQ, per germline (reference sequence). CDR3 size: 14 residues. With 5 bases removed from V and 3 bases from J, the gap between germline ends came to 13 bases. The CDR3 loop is CASSPPLTHTEAFF. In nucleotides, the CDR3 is TGTGCCAGCAGCCCCCCCCTCACCCACACTGAAGCTTTCTTT.

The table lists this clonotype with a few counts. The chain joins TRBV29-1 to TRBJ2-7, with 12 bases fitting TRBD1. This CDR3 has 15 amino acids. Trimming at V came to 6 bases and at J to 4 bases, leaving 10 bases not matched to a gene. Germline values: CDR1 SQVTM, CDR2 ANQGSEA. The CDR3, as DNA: TGCAGCGTCAGGTCCGGGACAGGGGGCATGTACGAGCAGTACTTC. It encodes CSVRSGTGGMYEQYF.

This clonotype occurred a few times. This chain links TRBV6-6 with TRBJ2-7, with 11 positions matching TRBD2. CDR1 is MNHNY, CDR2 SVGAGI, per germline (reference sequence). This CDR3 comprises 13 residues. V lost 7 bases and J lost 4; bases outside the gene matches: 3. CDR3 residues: CASTTSGVYEQYF. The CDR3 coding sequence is TGTGCCAGCACGACTAGCGGGGTTTACGAGCAGTACTTC.

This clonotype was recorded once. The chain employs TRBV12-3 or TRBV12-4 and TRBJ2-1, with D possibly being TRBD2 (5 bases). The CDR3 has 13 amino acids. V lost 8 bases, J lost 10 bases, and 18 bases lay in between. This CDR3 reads CASLEEGQKEQFF. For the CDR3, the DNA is TGTGCCAGCTTGGAGGAAGGGCAGAAGGAGCAGTTCTTC.

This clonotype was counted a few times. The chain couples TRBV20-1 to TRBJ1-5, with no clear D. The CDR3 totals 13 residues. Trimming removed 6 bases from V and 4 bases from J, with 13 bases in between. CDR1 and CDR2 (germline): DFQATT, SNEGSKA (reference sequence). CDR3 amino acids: CSASVGPNQPQHF. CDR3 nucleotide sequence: TGCAGTGCCTCGGTAGGTCCGAATCAGCCCCAGCATTTT.

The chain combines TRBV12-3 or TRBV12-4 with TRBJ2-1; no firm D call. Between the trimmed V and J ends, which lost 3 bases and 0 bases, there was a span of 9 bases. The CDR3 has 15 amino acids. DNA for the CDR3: TGTGCCAGCAGTTTTGGCTCAAGCTCCTACAATGAGCAGTTCTTC. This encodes CASSFGSSSYNEQFF.

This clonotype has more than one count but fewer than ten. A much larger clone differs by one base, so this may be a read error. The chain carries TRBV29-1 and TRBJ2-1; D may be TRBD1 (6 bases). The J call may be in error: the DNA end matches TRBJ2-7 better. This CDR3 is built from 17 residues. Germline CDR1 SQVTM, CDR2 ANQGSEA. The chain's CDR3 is CSVEEKDRRPYYNEQYF. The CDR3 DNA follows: TGCAGCGTTGAAGAGAAGGACAGACGCCCTTACTACAATGAGCAGTACTTC.

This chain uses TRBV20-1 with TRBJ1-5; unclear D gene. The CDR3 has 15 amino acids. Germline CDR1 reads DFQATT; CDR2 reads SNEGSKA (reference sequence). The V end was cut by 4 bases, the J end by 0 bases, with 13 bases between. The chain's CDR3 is CSAIRGQNSNQPQHF. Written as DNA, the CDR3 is TGCAGTGCTATCCGGGGTCAGAATAGCAATCAGCCCCAGCATTTT.

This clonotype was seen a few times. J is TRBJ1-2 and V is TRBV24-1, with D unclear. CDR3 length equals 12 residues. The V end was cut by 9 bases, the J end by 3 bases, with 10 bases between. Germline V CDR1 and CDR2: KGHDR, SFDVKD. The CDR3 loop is CATEGSDYGYTF. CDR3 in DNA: TGTGCCACCGAAGGTTCGGACTATGGCTACACCTTC.

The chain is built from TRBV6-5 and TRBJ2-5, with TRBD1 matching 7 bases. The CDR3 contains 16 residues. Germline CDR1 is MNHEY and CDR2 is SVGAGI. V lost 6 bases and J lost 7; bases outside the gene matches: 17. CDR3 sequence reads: CASSLRGIPPGGTQYF. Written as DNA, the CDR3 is TGTGCCAGCAGCCTCAGGGGGATCCCGCCTGGTGGGACCCAGTACTTC.

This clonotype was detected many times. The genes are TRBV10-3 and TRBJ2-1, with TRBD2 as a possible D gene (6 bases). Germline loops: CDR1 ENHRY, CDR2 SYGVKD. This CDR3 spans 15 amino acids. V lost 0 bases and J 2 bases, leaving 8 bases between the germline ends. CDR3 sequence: CAISESWGAYNEQFF. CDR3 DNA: TGTGCCATCAGTGAGTCGTGGGGGGCCTACAATGAGCAGTTCTTC.

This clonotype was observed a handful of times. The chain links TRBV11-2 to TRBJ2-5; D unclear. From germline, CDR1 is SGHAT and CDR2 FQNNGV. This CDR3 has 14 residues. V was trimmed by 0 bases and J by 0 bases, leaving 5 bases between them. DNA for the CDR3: TGTGCCAGCAGCTTAGACCACTACCAAGAGACCCAGTACTTC. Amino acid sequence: CASSLDHYQETQYF.

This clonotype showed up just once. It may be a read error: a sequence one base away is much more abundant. CDR3 sequence reads: CARGLLDPYEQYF. CDR3 DNA: TGTGCTAGGGGTCTGCTGGATCCCTACGAGCAGTACTTC. J is TRBJ2-7 and V is TRBV12-5; D is unclear. Germline CDR1 is LGHNT and CDR2 is FRNRAP. V was clipped by 9 bases and J by 2 bases, with 14 bases between them. The CDR3 is 13 amino acids.

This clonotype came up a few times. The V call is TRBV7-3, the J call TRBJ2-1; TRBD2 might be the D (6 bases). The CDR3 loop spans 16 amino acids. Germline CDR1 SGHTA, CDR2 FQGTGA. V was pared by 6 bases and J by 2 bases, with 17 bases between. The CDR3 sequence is CASRRGPGATYNEQFF. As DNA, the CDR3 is TGTGCCAGCAGGCGGGGACCCGGAGCCACCTACAATGAGCAGTTCTTC.

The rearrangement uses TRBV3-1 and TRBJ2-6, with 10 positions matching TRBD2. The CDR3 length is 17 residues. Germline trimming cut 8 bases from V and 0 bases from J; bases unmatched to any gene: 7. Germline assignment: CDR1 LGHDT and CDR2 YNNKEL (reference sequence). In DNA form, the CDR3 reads TGTGCCAGCCGATCCCTAGCGGGGGTCTCTGGGGCCAACGTCCTGACTTTC. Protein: CASRSLAGVSGANVLTF.

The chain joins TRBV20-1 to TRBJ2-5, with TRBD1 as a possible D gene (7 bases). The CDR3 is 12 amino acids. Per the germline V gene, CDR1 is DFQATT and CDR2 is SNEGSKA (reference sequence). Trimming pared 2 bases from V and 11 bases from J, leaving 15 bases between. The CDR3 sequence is CSARQGGREQYF. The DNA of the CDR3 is TGCAGTGCTAGACAGGGGGGAAGGGAGCAGTACTTC.

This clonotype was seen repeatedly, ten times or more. The CDR3 DNA reads TGCGCCAGCAGCTTGGCCGTCGGGGCTGAGACCCAGTACTTC. The encoded protein is CASSLAVGAETQYF. The gene calls are TRBV5-1 and TRBJ2-5; D may match TRBD1 or TRBD2 (5 bases each). The CDR3 totals 14 residues. Trimming removed 0 bases at V and 5 bases at J, with 11 bases between. Germline CDR1 SGHRS, CDR2 YFSETQ.

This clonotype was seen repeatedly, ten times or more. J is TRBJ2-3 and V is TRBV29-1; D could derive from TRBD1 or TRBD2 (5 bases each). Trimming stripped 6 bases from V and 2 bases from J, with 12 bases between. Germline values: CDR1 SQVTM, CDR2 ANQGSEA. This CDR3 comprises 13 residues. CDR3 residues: CSVGTAYTDTQYF. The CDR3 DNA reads TGCAGCGTAGGGACGGCTTACACAGATACGCAGTATTTT.

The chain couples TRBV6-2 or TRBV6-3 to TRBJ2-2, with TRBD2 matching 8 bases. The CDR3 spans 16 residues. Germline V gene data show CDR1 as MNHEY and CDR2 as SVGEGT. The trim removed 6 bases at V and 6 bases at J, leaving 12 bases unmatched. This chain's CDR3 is CASRLKGTSAAGELFF. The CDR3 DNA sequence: TGTGCCAGCAGGTTGAAAGGGACTAGTGCTGCCGGGGAGCTGTTTTTT.

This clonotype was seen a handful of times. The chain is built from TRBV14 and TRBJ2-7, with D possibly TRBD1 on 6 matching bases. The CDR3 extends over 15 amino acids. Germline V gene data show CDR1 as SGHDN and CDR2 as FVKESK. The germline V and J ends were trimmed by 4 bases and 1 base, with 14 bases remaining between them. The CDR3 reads CASSPRGEVSYEQYF. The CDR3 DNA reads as TGTGCCAGCAGCCCCAGGGGCGAGGTTTCCTACGAGCAGTACTTC.

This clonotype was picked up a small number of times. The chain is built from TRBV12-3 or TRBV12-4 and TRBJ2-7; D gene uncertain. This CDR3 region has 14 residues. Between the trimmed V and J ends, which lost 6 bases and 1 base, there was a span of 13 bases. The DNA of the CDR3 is TGTGCCAGCAGGCCCTCGGACCGTTCCTACGAGCAGTACTTC. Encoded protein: CASRPSDRSYEQYF.

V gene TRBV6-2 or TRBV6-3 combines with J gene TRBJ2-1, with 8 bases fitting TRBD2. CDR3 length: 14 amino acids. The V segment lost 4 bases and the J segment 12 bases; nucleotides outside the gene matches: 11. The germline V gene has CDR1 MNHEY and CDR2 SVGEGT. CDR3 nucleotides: TGTGCCAGCAGTTCGTCGGAAAGCGGGAGTAGGCAGTTCTTC. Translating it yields CASSSSESGSRQFF.

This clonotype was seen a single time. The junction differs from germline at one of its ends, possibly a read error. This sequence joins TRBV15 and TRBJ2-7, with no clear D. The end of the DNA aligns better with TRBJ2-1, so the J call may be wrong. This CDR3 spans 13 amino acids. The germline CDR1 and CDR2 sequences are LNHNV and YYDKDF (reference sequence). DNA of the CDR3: TGCGCCACCAGCAGAGACGAGACCTACGAGCAGTTCTTC. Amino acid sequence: CATSRDETYEQFF.

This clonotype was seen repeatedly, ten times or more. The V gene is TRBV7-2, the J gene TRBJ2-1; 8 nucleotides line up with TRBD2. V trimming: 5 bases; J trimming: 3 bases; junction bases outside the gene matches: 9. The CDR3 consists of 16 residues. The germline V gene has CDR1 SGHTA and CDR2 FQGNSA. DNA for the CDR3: TGTGCCAGCAGCCGAGCTGCGGGGGGAGTCTACAATGAGCAGTTCTTC. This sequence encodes CASSRAAGGVYNEQFF.

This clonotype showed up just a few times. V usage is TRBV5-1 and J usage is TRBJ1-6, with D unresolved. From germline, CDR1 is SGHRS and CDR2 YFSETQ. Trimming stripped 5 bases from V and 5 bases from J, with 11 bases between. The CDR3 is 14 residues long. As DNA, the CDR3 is TGCGCCAGCAGGGTGGGCGCCGATAATTCACCCCTCCACTTT. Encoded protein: CASRVGADNSPLHF.

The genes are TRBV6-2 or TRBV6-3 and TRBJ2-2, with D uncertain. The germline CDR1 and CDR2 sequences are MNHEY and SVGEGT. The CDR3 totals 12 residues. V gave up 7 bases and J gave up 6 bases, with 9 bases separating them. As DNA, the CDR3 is TGTGCCAGCAACCCCGGCCCCGGGGAGCTGTTTTTT. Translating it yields CASNPGPGELFF.

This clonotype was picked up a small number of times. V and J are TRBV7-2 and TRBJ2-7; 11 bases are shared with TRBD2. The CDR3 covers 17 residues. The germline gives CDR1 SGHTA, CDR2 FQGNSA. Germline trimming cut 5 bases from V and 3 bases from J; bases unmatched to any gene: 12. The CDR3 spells CASSPSPTSGRVYEQYF. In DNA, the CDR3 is TGTGCCAGCAGCCCGAGCCCCACTAGCGGGAGAGTCTACGAGCAGTACTTC.

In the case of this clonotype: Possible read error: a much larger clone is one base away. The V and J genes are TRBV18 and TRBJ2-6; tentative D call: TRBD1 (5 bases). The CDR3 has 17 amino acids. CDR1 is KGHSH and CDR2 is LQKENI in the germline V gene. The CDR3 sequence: CASSPFPLRSGANVPTF. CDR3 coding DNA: TGTGCCAGCTCACCCTTCCCGCTGCGCTCTGGGGCCAACGTCCCGACTTTC.

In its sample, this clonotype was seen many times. This CDR3 is CSVEGRNSGNTIYF. CDR3 sequence (DNA): TGCAGCGTTGAGGGCCGGAACTCTGGAAACACCATATATTTT. V is TRBV29-1 and J is TRBJ1-3; no clear D gene. Trimming stripped 3 bases from V and 0 bases from J, with 9 bases between. This CDR3 contains 14 residues. Germline-derived CDR1 and CDR2 are SQVTM and ANQGSEA.